The source of this T cell receptor (beta chain) is a study of T cells after yellow fever vaccination. Germline V gene sequence: CDR1 LGHNA, CDR2 YNFKEQ. CDR3 length: 15 amino acids. The V end lost 0 bases, the J end lost 3 bases, and 9 bases lay between the germline ends. One entry per CDR3 protein, called by TCRdb with MiXCR from the 5' RACE reads. The table records 500,000 to 650,000 distinct CDR3 sequences, about a sixth of them present only once. The specimen was PBMCs, collected 5 days after the first yellow fever vaccination. This TCR came from a young man who received the YFV17D yellow fever vaccine. The chain couples TRBV4-2 to TRBJ1-5, with D perhaps TRBD1 (5 bases). The CDR3 sequence is CASSQDQGFNQPQHF. DNA of the CDR3: TGTGCCAGCAGCCAAGATCAGGGCTTCAATCAGCCCCAGCATTTT.